The rows below give T cell receptor beta chains drawn from one sample of a study of cytomegalovirus exposure and HLA in healthy donors. Profiled with immunoSEQ multiplex PCR; TCRdb holds only in-frame clones, not every one. The sample includes some 180,000 clones, around three quarters of them seen just once. Sequenced input: PBMCs. These receptors were taken from a woman aged 25 to 39 in good health and CMV-seronegative. The CDR3 runs from the conserved cysteine through the conserved F or W. D genes are given only for firm matches. A clone size is listed for some rows: how often the clone was seen (once, few, many), or a class if it is expanded.

. | TRBJ2-3 | TRBD1 | TRBV7-3 | 12 | TGTGCCAGCAGCCCGGACAGGGGGAAGCAGTATTTT | CASSPDRGKQYF
. | TRBJ2-4 | TRBD1 | TRBV25-1 | 15 | TGTGCCAGCAGTGCGACAGGGGGCACCAAAAACATTCAGTACTTC | CASSATGGTKNIQYF
. | TRBJ1-6 | . | TRBV12-5 | 14 | TGTGCTAGTGGTCTCTCCTCCTATAATTCACCCCTCCACTTT | CASGLSSYNSPLHF
. | TRBJ1-1 | . | TRBV21-1 | 14 | TGTGCCAGCAGCTGGGGACAGCCGAACACTGAAGCTTTCTTT | CASSWGQPNTEAFF
. | TRBJ1-4 | . | TRBV28 | 12 | TGTGCCAGCAGTTCCTCTAATGAAAAACTGTTTTTT | CASSSSNEKLFF
. | TRBJ2-6 | TRBD2 | TRBV6-1 | 20 | TGTGCCAGCAGTGAAGCGCGGCTAGCGGGGGGGTTTTATGGGGCCAACGTCCTGACTTTC | CASSEARLAGGFYGANVLTF
. | TRBJ1-1 | TRBD1 | TRBV18 | 13 | TGTGCCAGCTCACCAGGGAAGGACAGGGAAGCTTTCTTT | CASSPGKDREAFF
once | TRBJ2-1 | TRBD2 | TRBV27 | 13 | TGTGCCAGCGGAATGGGGACTAGTTCGGGTCTGTTCTTC | CASGMGTSSGLFF
. | TRBJ2-3 | TRBD2 | TRBV5-6 | 15 | TGTGCCAGCAGCCTACCGGGACTAGTAGGAGATACGCAGTATTTT | CASSLPGLVGDTQYF
. | TRBJ2-7 | TRBD1 | TRBV19 | 15 | TGTGCCAGTAGTGACCCCCGCGGGACAGGCTACGAGCAGTACTTC | CASSDPRGTGYEQYF
. | TRBJ2-7 | . | TRBV13 | 14 | TGTGCCAGCAGCGCACGGACAGTATCCTACGAGCAGTACTTC | CASSARTVSYEQYF
. | TRBJ2-5 | TRBD1 | TRBV5-1 | 16 | TGCGCCAGCAGCTTGAGGGGACAGGGGGGCAGAGAGACCCAGTACTTC | CASSLRGQGGRETQYF
. | TRBJ1-2 | . | TRBV2 | 15 | TGTGCCAGCACTTCGGACTCGGGGGGGGCATATGGCTACACCTTC | CASTSDSGGAYGYTF
. | TRBJ1-6 | . | TRBV19 | 12 | TGTGCCAGTAGTATTCAGGGTTCACCCCTCCACTTT | CASSIQGSPLHF
. | TRBJ2-1 | . | TRBV27 | 11 | TGTGCCAGCATCCCTTACAATGAGCAGTTCTTC | CASIPYNEQFF
few | TRBJ2-2 | . | TRBV7-8 | 14 | TGTGCCAGCAGCTTATCGGCGGGCGCCGGGGAGCTGTTTTTT | CASSLSAGAGELFF
. | TRBJ1-2 | . | TRBV4-3 | 15 | TGCGCCTCCAAGGGGGATCGGCAGGGGAACTATGGCTACACCTTC | CASKGDRQGNYGYTF
. | TRBJ2-1 | TRBD2 | TRBV5-4 | 15 | TGTGCCAGCAGTCTCAGCGGGGGAACCTACAATGAGCAGTTCTTC | CASSLSGGTYNEQFF
few | TRBJ1-1 | TRBD1 | TRBV4-1 | 16 | TGCGCCAGCAGCCAAGTCACCGGGACAGCGAACACTGAAGCTTTCTTT | CASSQVTGTANTEAFF
few | TRBJ2-2 | TRBD2 | TRBV7-3 | 16 | TGTGCCAGCAGCTTAAGGGAGGGGCCTCGAACCGGGGAGCTGTTTTTT | CASSLREGPRTGELFF
. | TRBJ1-1 | . | TRBV5-1 | 15 | TGCGCCAGCAGCTTGGAGTTTTCAGGGAACACTGAAGCTTTCTTT | CASSLEFSGNTEAFF
few | TRBJ2-3 | . | TRBV6-1 | 15 | TGTGCCAGCAGTGAGGGGCAGGGGCACACAGATACGCAGTATTTT | CASSEGQGHTDTQYF
. | TRBJ2-1 | . | TRBV7-3 | 16 | TGTGCCAGCAGCTCACTAGGAGGGGGCCCGCCCGATGAGCAGTTCTTC | CASSSLGGGPPDEQFF
. | TRBJ1-2 | TRBD1 | TRBV19 | 16 | TGTGCCAGTAGGCTAATTGGTACAGGGGGAGGCTATGGCTACACCTTC | CASRLIGTGGGYGYTF
. | TRBJ2-5 | TRBD2 | TRBV18 | 15 | TGTGCCAGCTCCCAACGGACTAGCGGGGAAGAGACCCAGTACTTC | CASSQRTSGEETQYF
. | TRBJ1-2 | TRBD1 | TRBV9 | 15 | TGTGCCAGCAGCGTCGGACAGGGGGGGGTCTATGGCTACACCTTC | CASSVGQGGVYGYTF
. | TRBJ2-1 | TRBD2 | TRBV5-4 | 17 | TGTGCCAGCAGCTTGGAGGGGACGCGGGGGGCCTACAATGAGCAGTTCTTC | CASSLEGTRGAYNEQFF
. | TRBJ2-7 | TRBD2 | TRBV15 | 17 | TGTGCCACCAGCAGAGCCGCGCGGGAGGCCGCCCGGGCCGAGCAGTACTTC | CATSRAAREAARAEQYF
. | TRBJ1-1 | TRBD1 | TRBV7-6 | 16 | TGTGCCAGCAGCTTAAGGACAGGTTTCGGGAACACTGAAGCTTTCTTT | CASSLRTGFGNTEAFF
. | TRBJ2-3 | TRBD2 | TRBV4-1 | 15 | TGCGCCAGCAGCCAAGATGGCGGGGGGGCGGATACGCAGTATTTT | CASSQDGGGADTQYF
. | TRBJ2-6 | TRBD1 | TRBV7-2 | 19 | TGTGCCAGCAGCTTAGTGGGGACAGGCTTACTATCTGGGGCCAACGTCCTGACTTTC | CASSLVGTGLLSGANVLTF
few | TRBJ1-1 | TRBD1 | TRBV5-4 | 14 | TGTGCCAGCAGCACGGGACAGCTGAACACTGAAGCTTTCTTT | CASSTGQLNTEAFF
. | TRBJ1-1 | TRBD1 | TRBV6-5 | 15 | TGTGCCAGCAGTTCGCTCGCAGGGGGGAACACTGAAGCTTTCTTT | CASSSLAGGNTEAFF